Reported below is one T cell receptor beta chain. 0.5 to 1 ug RNA was reverse transcribed with random hexamers. A single record per CDR3 protein comes from TCRdb applying MiXCR to the immunoSEQ multiplex PCR reads. Here the sample spans 150,000 to 180,000 distinct CDR3 sequences, 94% being singletons. This sample stems from a study of CD8 T cells in Susac syndrome. Germline V CDR1 and CDR2: SEHNR, FQNEAQ (reference sequence). The germline V and J ends were trimmed by 3 bases and 0 bases, with 15 bases remaining between them. This CDR3 has 17 residues. High-throughput TCR beta sequencing covered peripheral CD8+ and CD4+ T cells. The patients who served as multiple sclerosis controls were treatment-naive and had stable or active relapsing-remitting disease that fulfilled the revised McDonald criteria.

The rearrangement joins TRBV7-9 to TRBJ1-5; TRBD1 is a possible D gene (5 bases). The material sequenced was CD8+ T cells from PBMCs. The clonotype comes from a human donor with multiple sclerosis. The CDR3 region is CASSFVRDSNSNQPQHF. The CDR3 nucleotides are TGTGCCAGCAGCTTCGTCCGGGACTCCAATAGCAATCAGCCCCAGCATTTT.